A selection of T cell receptor beta chains follows, all from one sample in a study of cytomegalovirus exposure and HLA in healthy donors. Assay used: immunoSEQ multiplex PCR; TCRdb lists only in-frame clones, some missing. The data hold 150,000 to 200,000 clones, with around three quarters observed a single time. The source material was PBMCs. These receptor sequences come from a woman aged 25-40 years in good health and CMV-seropositive. CDR3s leave out the opening cysteine and the closing phenylalanine or tryptophan. D genes are given only for firm matches.

d_call | v_call | cdr3_aa
TRBD2 | TRBV19 | ASSPSGLAGLQETQY
TRBD2 | TRBV2 | ASSGLAGVSYEQY
TRBD2 | TRBV27 | ASRRLAGVADTQY
. | TRBV27 | ASSLLAGAVTPSVGYT
. | TRBV7-9 | ASSPGLVLSPLH
. | TRBV30 | AWRGTYGYT
. | TRBV9 | ASSGRTDMNTEAF
TRBD2 | TRBV14 | ASSQLSGGAFTGRADTQY
. | TRBV5-1 | ASSLSGSGNTIY
. | TRBV5-1 | ASSLPGHSTDTQY
TRBD1 | TRBV5-1 | ASSSTGTGNTGELF
. | TRBV28 | ASSLFSGGSYEQY
TRBD1 | TRBV27 | ASSLPWDRGLEQY